What follows are 5 T cell receptor beta chains derived from one specimen sequenced in a study of blood T cell repertoires in COVID-19. Method: immunoSEQ multiplex PCR; TCRdb's copy keeps in-frame clones and lacks some. The repertoire consists of about 120,000 clones, with around 83% occurring once and the leading ten covering roughly 4%. What was sequenced was PBMCs or T cells enriched from blood (not recorded which). These receptors were taken from a woman aged 25 to 39 who had recovered from COVID-19.

The genes are TRBV5-1 and TRBJ1-1; D is ambiguous. Germline V gene sequence: CDR1 SGHRS, CDR2 YFSETQ. The V end lost 0 bases, the J end lost 8 bases, and 8 bases lay between the germline ends. The CDR3 runs 12 residues. The CDR3, as DNA: TGCGCCAGCAGCTTGGCAGGTATGGAAGCTTTCTTT. This gives the protein CASSLAGMEAFF.

The V and J genes are TRBV27 and TRBJ1-1; D might be TRBD1 (6 bases). Between the trimmed V and J ends, which lost 0 bases and 10 bases, there was a span of 12 bases. The germline V gene encodes CDR1 MNHEY and CDR2 SMNVEV (reference sequence). The CDR3 runs to 13 residues. The CDR3: CASSLSGASGAFF. Written as DNA, the CDR3 is TGTGCCAGCAGTTTATCGGGGGCTTCGGGAGCTTTCTTT.

The gene calls are TRBV9 and TRBJ2-1; tentative D call: TRBD2 (6 bases). The CDR3 sequence is 19 residues long. V lost 2 bases, J lost 0 bases, and 21 bases lay in between. Germline V CDR1 and CDR2: SGDLS, YYNGEE. As DNA, the CDR3 is TGTGCCAGCAGCGTCGAACTGGGGACTCCCCGAAGCTCCTACAATGAGCAGTTCTTC. Encoded protein: CASSVELGTPRSSYNEQFF.

For the CDR3, the DNA is TGTGCCAACGCCAGGGGGCGATCCTACAATGAGCAGTTCTTC. Protein: CANARGRSYNEQFF. The chain uses TRBV2 and TRBJ2-1, with TRBD1 matching over 8 bases. The J segment lost 1 base and the V segment lost 10 bases, leaving 6 bases of the junction unmatched. From germline, CDR1 is SNHLY and CDR2 FYNNEI. The CDR3 has 14 residues.

The chain uses TRBV7-8 and TRBJ2-1, with 9 positions matching TRBD1. The CDR3 spans 15 residues. Germline V gene lookup returns CDR1 SGHVS and CDR2 FQNEAQ. With V trimmed by 3 bases and J by 5 bases, 5 bases remained unmatched. The CDR3 DNA reads TGTGCCAGCAGCTTCTCCGGGACAGGGAACAATGAGCAGTTCTTC. This encodes CASSFSGTGNNEQFF.